This record looks at one T cell receptor (beta chain) sequence and its context. Random hexamers served to reverse transcribe roughly 0.5 to 1 ug RNA. With immunoSEQ multiplex PCR, TCR beta CDR3 was amplified across 54 Vbeta and 13 Jbeta. MiXCR, run by TCRdb on the immunoSEQ multiplex PCR reads, gives a single entry per CDR3 protein. The table shows 300,000 to 350,000 distinct CDR3 sequences, with 92% occurring only once. Stable or active relapsing-remitting multiple sclerosis, untreated and meeting revised McDonald criteria, defined the controls. While CD8+ and CD4+ T cells were isolated negatively, TEMRA cells were enriched by FACS. This specimen comes from a study of CD8 T cells in Susac syndrome. The clonotype originates from a human donor with multiple sclerosis. Input material: CD4+ T cells from PBMCs.

For the CDR3, the DNA is TGTGCCACCAGTGGCACGGTGAACACTGAAGCTTTCTTT. The encoded protein is CATSGTVNTEAFF. J is TRBJ1-1 and V is TRBV24-1; D unclear. Trimming stripped 5 bases from V and 0 bases from J, with 6 bases between. Germline V CDR1 and CDR2: KGHDR, SFDVKD. The CDR3 has 13 residues.